The 23 T cell receptor beta chains below were found in one sample sequenced in a study of OX40 agonist ivuxolimab in advanced cancers. The assay was immunoSEQ multiplex PCR, and TCRdb's table has in-frame clones only and misses some. The table lists about 19,000 clones, 73% of them singletons, with 25% to 35% in the top ten. Material: CD4+ or CD8+ T cells sorted from blood, obtained in a trial of the OX40 agonist ivuxolimab. The origin of the receptors is an adult with an advanced solid tumor such as melanoma, head and neck, liver or kidney cancer.

V and J are TRBV27 and TRBJ2-7; 10 bases align to TRBD1. The length of the CDR3 is 13 residues. Germline loops: CDR1 MNHEY, CDR2 SMNVEV (reference sequence). The trim removed 8 bases at V and 5 bases at J, leaving 6 bases unmatched. The CDR3 loop is CASGWTGGDEQYF. CDR3 nucleotides: TGTGCCAGCGGATGGACAGGGGGGGACGAGCAGTACTTC.

With respect to this clone: Other DNA sequences in the sample encode the same CDR3. The chain carries TRBV7-6 and TRBJ2-2; tentatively, D is TRBD1 (6 bases). The CDR3 length is 12 residues. Germline-derived CDR1 and CDR2 are SGHVS and FNYEAQ. The V end lost 5 bases, the J end lost 15 bases, and 16 bases lay between the germline ends. In DNA form, the CDR3 reads TGTGCCAGCAGCCCCTACAGGGTCGGGTTGTTTTTT. As protein: CASSPYRVGLFF.

This chain connects TRBV5-4 to TRBJ2-7; D ambiguous. V was pared by 0 bases and J by 7 bases, with 14 bases between. Germline loops: CDR1 SGHNT, CDR2 YYREEE (reference sequence). There are 14 residues in the CDR3. CDR3 DNA sequence: TGTGCCAGCAGCTTGGCTCAAATGGACGTGGAGCAGTACTTC. Amino acids: CASSLAQMDVEQYF.

This rearrangement joins TRBV9 to TRBJ2-7; 9 bases fit TRBD2. The CDR3 extends over 16 amino acids. Looked up from germline, CDR1 is SGDLS and CDR2 is YYNGEE. J lost 4 bases, V lost 0 bases, and 8 bases had no gene match. Here the CDR3 reads CASSVEVAGAGYEQYF. CDR3 sequence (DNA): TGTGCCAGCAGCGTAGAGGTAGCGGGAGCTGGGTACGAGCAGTACTTC.

The chain carries TRBV5-1 and TRBJ2-3; D perhaps matches TRBD1 (5 bases). The CDR3 loop spans 13 amino acids. Germline loops: CDR1 SGHRS, CDR2 YFSETQ. V dropped 2 bases and J dropped 3 bases, with 7 bases sitting between them. DNA of the CDR3: TGCGCCAGCAGCTTTAAGGGGACAGATACGCAGTATTTT. Its protein is CASSFKGTDTQYF.

By frequency in the sample, this clone is medium-sized. This rearrangement joins TRBV4-1 to TRBJ2-7; no clear D gene. The CDR3 consists of 15 residues. CDR1 and CDR2 (germline): MGHRA, YSYEKL. V was cut by 0 bases and J by 2 bases, with 11 bases left in between. Written as DNA, the CDR3 is TGCGCCAGCAGCCAAGATAGAAACCCCGCCTACGAGCAGTACTTC. Translating it yields CASSQDRNPAYEQYF.

The chain links TRBV29-1 to TRBJ1-2; a possible D gene is TRBD1 (5 bases). V was pared by 3 bases and J by 4 bases, with 18 bases between. Germline CDR1 reads SQVTM; CDR2 reads ANQGSEA. The CDR3 contains 15 residues. The CDR3 DNA sequence: TGCAGCGTTGACGGTAGGGGAGGGACCACCTATGGCTACACCTTC. It translates to CSVDGRGGTTYGYTF.

V gene TRBV6-1 combines with J gene TRBJ2-7, with 11 bases identical to TRBD1. CDR1 and CDR2 from the germline V gene are MNHNS and SASEGT. J gave up 3 bases and V 5 bases, and 3 bases lay outside the gene matches. The CDR3 has 14 residues. The CDR3 DNA is TGTGCCAGCAGTTGGGGACAGGGGGGCTACGAGCAGTACTTC. Translated: CASSWGQGGYEQYF.

J is TRBJ2-7 and V is TRBV21-1; the table's D call, TRBD1, was not checked against the DNA. TRBV21-1 is a pseudogene segment. This CDR3 is built from 16 residues. This CDR3 is CASSKPLLGQGYEQYF. The CDR3 nucleotides are TGTGCCAGCAGCAAGCCCCTCCTGGGGCAGGGCTACGAGCAGTACTTC.

V gene TRBV5-6 combines with J gene TRBJ2-7, with D perhaps matching TRBD2 (6 bases). V was cut by 1 base and J by 5 bases, with 16 bases left in between. This CDR3 is built from 15 residues. Germline V gene data show CDR1 as SGHDT and CDR2 as YYEEEE. In DNA form, the CDR3 reads TGTGCCAGCAGCTTGTCGGTTGCCGGCGGGGACGAGCAGTACTTC. Residues: CASSLSVAGGDEQYF.

The chain carries TRBV5-4 and TRBJ2-7, with D hard to call. The CDR3 spans 16 residues. The V and J ends lost 4 bases and 3 bases respectively, with 20 bases between them. CDR1 SGHNT and CDR2 YYREEE come from the germline V gene (reference sequence). The CDR3 protein is CASSDPSGISDYEQYF. In DNA, the CDR3 is TGTGCCAGCAGCGACCCCTCTGGCATTTCCGACTACGAGCAGTACTTC.

V is TRBV27 and J is TRBJ1-4; D possibly corresponds to TRBD1 (6 bases). Looked up from germline, CDR1 is MNHEY and CDR2 is SMNVEV (reference sequence). CDR3 length: 14 residues. With 3 bases removed from V and 8 bases from J, the gap between germline ends came to 13 bases. The CDR3 sequence: CASSFLGAGEKLFF. CDR3 DNA: TGTGCCAGCAGTTTTCTGGGGGCCGGGGAAAAACTGTTTTTT.

The chain is built from TRBV11-2 and TRBJ1-1; possible D gene TRBD1, 5 bases. Trimming shortened V by 5 bases and J by 2 bases, and 15 bases separated the two germline ends. The CDR3 runs to 15 residues. CDR1 is SGHAT and CDR2 is FQNNGV in the germline V gene. CDR3 coding DNA: TGTGCCAGCAGCCCTGACCCTGACAGAAACACTGAAGCTTTCTTT. Translation gives CASSPDPDRNTEAFF.

The chain recombines TRBV5-1 with TRBJ2-5; 7 bases align to TRBD2. TRBJ2-7 matches the DNA end more closely, so the J call is doubtful. The CDR3 spans 15 residues. Germline CDR1 SGHRS, CDR2 YFSETQ. CDR3 nucleotide sequence: TGCGCCAGCAAGCCCCGGGACTATGGCTCCTACGAGCAGTACTTC. Its protein is CASKPRDYGSYEQYF.

The chain employs TRBV6-5 and TRBJ1-2, with 7 positions matching TRBD1. The CDR3 extends over 15 amino acids. V was pared by 5 bases and J by 4 bases, with 10 bases of the junction left unmatched. Germline V gives CDR1 MNHEY, CDR2 SVGAGI. This CDR3 is CASSKQTGSAYGYTF. In nucleotides, the CDR3 is TGTGCCAGCAGTAAACAGACAGGGTCTGCCTATGGCTACACCTTC.

The CDR3 DNA reads TGTGCCAGCAGTGAAGGCCCGGGGTTGGCAGAGACCCAGTACTTC. It codes for CASSEGPGLAETQYF. The V and J genes are TRBV2 and TRBJ2-5; perhaps TRBD2 as D (5 bases). V was clipped by 1 base and J by 4 bases, with 13 bases between them. Germline CDR1 and CDR2: SNHLY and FYNNEI. The CDR3 has 15 residues. The full variable domain, in which reference TRBV2 and TRBJ2-5 provide the parts outside the CDR3, is EPEVTQTPSHQVTQMGQEVILRCVPISNHLYFYWYRQILGQKVEFLVSFYNNEISEKSEIFDDQFSVERPDGSNFTLKIRSTKLEDSAMYFCASSEGPGLAETQYFGPGTRLLVL.

The CDR3 reads CASNLRTEGEAFF. The CDR3 nucleotides are TGTGCCAGTAACCTCCGTACGGAGGGCGAAGCTTTCTTT. The chain combines TRBV19 with TRBJ1-1; D is unresolved. Germline assignment: CDR1 LNHDA and CDR2 SQIVND (reference sequence). CDR3 size: 13 residues. V lost 7 bases and J lost 8, with 17 bases in between.

V usage is TRBV6-6 and J usage is TRBJ1-1; D remains ambiguous. This CDR3 region has 13 residues. Trimming took off 7 bases at V and 2 bases at J, with 11 bases between the two ends. In germline, CDR1 is MNHNY, CDR2 SVGAGI (reference sequence). The CDR3 reads CASKHSINTEAFF. In DNA form, the CDR3 reads TGTGCCAGCAAACACAGTATCAACACTGAAGCTTTCTTT.

The chain uses TRBV18 and TRBJ2-3; D is perhaps TRBD2 (5 bases). Germline V gene data show CDR1 as KGHSH and CDR2 as LQKENI. This CDR3 contains 13 residues. V was trimmed by 3 bases and J by 6 bases, leaving 10 bases between them. CDR3 region: CASSPDYADTQYF. Here the CDR3 DNA reads TGTGCCAGCTCACCCGACTACGCCGATACGCAGTATTTT.

This sequence joins TRBV9 and TRBJ2-3, with 12 bases identical to TRBD2. Germline V gene lookup returns CDR1 SGDLS and CDR2 YYNGEE. CDR3 length: 18 residues. V lost 3 bases, J lost 2 bases, and 10 bases stayed unmatched. The CDR3 loop is CASSGLRLAGAYTDTQYF. The CDR3 DNA is TGTGCCAGCAGCGGATTAAGACTAGCGGGGGCCTACACAGATACGCAGTATTTT.

About this clone: Other DNA sequences in this sample translate to the same CDR3. The chain recombines TRBV5-6 with TRBJ1-1; D uncertain. V shed 1 base and J shed 11 bases, with 12 bases lying between them. Germline-derived CDR1 and CDR2 are SGHDT and YYEEEE. The CDR3 covers 12 residues. The CDR3 region is CASSLLTTRAFF. The CDR3 DNA is TGTGCCAGCAGCTTGTTAACCACGAGGGCTTTCTTT.

This clone was observed a handful of times. This chain joins TRBV5-1 and TRBJ2-7; D remains unclear. This CDR3 region has 13 residues. In germline, CDR1 is SGHRS, CDR2 YFSETQ. V was pared by 1 base and J by 0 bases, with 5 bases between. CDR3 region: CASSLYGSYEQYF. The CDR3 region has the DNA TGCGCCAGCAGCTTGTACGGCTCCTACGAGCAGTACTTC.

V gene TRBV7-9 combines with J gene TRBJ2-1; D gene uncertain. The CDR3 consists of 14 residues. V dropped 5 bases and J dropped 0 bases, with 8 bases sitting between them. Per the germline V gene, CDR1 is SEHNR and CDR2 is FQNEAQ (reference sequence). The CDR3 loop is CASSIQTSYNEQFF. CDR3 in DNA: TGTGCCAGCAGCATACAGACCTCCTACAATGAGCAGTTCTTC. The full variable domain, rest sourced from reference TRBV7-9 and TRBJ2-1, is DTGVSQNPRHKITKRGQNVTFRCDPISEHNRLYWYRQTLGQGPEFLTYFQNEAQLEKSRLLSDRFSAERPKGSFSTLEIQRTEQGDSAMYLCASSIQTSYNEQFFGPGTRLTVL.